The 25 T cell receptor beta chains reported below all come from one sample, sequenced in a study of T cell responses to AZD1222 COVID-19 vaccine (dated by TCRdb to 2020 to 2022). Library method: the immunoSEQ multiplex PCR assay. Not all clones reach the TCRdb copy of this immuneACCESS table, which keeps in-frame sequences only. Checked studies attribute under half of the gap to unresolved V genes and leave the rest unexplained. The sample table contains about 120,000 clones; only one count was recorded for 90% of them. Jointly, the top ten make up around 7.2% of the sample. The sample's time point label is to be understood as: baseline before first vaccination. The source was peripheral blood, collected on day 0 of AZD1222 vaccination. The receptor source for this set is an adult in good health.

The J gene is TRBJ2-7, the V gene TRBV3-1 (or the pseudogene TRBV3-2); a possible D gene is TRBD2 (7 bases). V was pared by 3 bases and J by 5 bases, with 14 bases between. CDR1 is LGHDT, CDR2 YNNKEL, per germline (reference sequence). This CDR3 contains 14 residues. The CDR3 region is CASSHEGGSHEQYF. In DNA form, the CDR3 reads TGTGCCAGCAGCCACGAGGGGGGGTCCCACGAGCAGTACTTC.

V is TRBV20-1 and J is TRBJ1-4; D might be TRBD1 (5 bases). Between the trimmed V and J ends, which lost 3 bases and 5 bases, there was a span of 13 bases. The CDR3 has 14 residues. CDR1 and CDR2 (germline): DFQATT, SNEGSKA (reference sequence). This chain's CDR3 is CSASPEGANEKLFF. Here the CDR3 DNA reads TGCAGTGCTAGTCCGGAAGGGGCCAATGAAAAACTGTTTTTT.

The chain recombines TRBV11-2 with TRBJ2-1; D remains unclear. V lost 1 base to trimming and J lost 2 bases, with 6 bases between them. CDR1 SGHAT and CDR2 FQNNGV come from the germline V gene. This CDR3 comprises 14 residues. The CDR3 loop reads CASSLASTYNEQFF. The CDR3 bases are TGTGCCAGCAGCTTAGCTAGTACCTACAATGAGCAGTTCTTC.

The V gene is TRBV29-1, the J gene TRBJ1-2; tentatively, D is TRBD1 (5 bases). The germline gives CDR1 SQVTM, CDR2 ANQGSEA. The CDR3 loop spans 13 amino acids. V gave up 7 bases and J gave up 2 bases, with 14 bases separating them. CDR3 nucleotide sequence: TGCAGCGCCCGGGCCCAGGGCAACTATGGCTACACCTTC. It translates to CSARAQGNYGYTF.

CDR3 loop: CASSSPRVAAYNEQFF. The CDR3 bases are TGTGCCAGCAGCTCCCCACGGGTAGCGGCTTACAATGAGCAGTTCTTC. The chain couples TRBV7-9 to TRBJ2-1, with D possibly TRBD2 on 6 matching bases. With 4 bases removed from V and 4 bases from J, the gap between germline ends came to 17 bases. The germline V gene encodes CDR1 SEHNR and CDR2 FQNEAQ (reference sequence). There are 16 residues in the CDR3.

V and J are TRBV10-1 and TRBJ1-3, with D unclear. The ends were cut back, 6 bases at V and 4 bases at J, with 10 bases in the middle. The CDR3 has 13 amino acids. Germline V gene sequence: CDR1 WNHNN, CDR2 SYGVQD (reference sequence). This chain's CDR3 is CASSQSRGNTIYF. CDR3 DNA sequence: TGCGCCAGCAGCCAAAGCAGGGGAAACACCATATATTTT.

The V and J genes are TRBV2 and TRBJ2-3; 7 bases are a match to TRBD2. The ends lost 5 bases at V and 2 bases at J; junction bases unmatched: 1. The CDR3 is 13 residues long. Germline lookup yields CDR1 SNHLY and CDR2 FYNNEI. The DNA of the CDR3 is TGTGCCAGCAGTCGGGACTACACAGATACGCAGTATTTT. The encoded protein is CASSRDYTDTQYF.

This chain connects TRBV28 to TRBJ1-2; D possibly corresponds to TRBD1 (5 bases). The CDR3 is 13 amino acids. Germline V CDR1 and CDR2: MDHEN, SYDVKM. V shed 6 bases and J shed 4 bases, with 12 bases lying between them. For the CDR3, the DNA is TGTGCCAGCAGCCTACAGGAGACCTATGGCTACACCTTC. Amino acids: CASSLQETYGYTF.

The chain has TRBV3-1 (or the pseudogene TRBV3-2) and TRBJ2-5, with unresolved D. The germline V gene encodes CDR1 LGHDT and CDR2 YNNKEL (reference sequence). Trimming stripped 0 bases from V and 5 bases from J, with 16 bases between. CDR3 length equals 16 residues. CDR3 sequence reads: CASSQDMRGVGETQYF. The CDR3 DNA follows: TGTGCCAGCAGCCAAGATATGCGTGGCGTGGGGGAGACCCAGTACTTC.

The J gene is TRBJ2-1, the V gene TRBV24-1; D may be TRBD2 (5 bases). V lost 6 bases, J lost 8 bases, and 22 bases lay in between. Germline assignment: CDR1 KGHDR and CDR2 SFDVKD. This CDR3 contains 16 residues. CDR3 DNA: TGTGCCACCAGTTCCCCCACCGAGAGGGTGAGGGATGAGCAGTTCTTC. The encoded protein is CATSSPTERVRDEQFF.

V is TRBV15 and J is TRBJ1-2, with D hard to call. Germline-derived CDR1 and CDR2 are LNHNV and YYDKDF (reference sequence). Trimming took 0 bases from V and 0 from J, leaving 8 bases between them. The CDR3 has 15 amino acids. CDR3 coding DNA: TGTGCCACCAGCAGAGATTCGGGCTCTAACTATGGCTACACCTTC. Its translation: CATSRDSGSNYGYTF.

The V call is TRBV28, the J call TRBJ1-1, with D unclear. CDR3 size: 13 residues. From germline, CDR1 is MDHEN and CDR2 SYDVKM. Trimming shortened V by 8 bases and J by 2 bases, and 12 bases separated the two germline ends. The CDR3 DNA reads TGTGCCAGCCGGGAGGCCCTTAACACTGAAGCTTTCTTT. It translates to CASREALNTEAFF.

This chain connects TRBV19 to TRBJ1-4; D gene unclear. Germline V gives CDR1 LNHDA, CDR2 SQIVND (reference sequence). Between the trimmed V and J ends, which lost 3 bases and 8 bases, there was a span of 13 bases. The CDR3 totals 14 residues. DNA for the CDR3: TGTGCCAGTAGTATGGGAGGCTGGCCCGAAAAACTGTTTTTT. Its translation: CASSMGGWPEKLFF.

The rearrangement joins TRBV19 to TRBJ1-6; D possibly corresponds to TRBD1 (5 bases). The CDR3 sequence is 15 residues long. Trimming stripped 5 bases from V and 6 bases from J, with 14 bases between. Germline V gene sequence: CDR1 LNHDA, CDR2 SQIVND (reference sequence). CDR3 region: CASSPAWGVNSPLHF. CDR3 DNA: TGTGCCAGTAGTCCGGCGTGGGGGGTTAATTCACCCCTCCACTTT.

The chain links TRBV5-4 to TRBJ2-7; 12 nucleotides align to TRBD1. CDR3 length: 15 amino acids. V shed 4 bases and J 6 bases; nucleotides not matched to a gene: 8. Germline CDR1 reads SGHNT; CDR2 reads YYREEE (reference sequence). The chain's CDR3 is CASSPRGTGGGEQYF. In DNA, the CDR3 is TGTGCCAGCAGCCCAAGAGGGACAGGGGGCGGCGAGCAGTACTTC.

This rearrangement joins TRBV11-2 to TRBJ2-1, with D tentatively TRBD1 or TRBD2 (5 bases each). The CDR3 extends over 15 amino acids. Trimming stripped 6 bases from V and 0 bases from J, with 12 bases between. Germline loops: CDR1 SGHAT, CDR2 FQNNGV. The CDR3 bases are TGTGCCAGCAGGACTACCGGGACCTCCTACAATGAGCAGTTCTTC. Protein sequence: CASRTTGTSYNEQFF.

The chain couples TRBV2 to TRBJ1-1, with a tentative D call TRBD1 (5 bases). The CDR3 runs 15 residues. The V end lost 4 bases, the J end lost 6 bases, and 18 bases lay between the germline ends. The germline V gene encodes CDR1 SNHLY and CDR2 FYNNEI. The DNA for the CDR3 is TGTGCCAGCAGTGCCCAAGGGGAAGCCCAGGCTGAAGCTTTCTTT. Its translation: CASSAQGEAQAEAFF.

CDR3 region: CASSLGSGTYGYTF. The CDR3 DNA sequence: TGTGCCAGCAGTTTAGGGTCAGGGACCTATGGCTACACCTTC. The genes are TRBV28 and TRBJ1-2; TRBD1 is a possible D gene (5 bases). CDR1 and CDR2 from the germline V gene are MDHEN and SYDVKM. This CDR3 has 14 amino acids. V shed 2 bases and J shed 4 bases, with 11 bases lying between them.

The CDR3 DNA reads TGTGCCAGCAGTCGTACTAGCGGGATTACCTACGAGCAGTACTTC. Encoded protein: CASSRTSGITYEQYF. V usage is TRBV28 and J usage is TRBJ2-7; 10 bases are shared with TRBD2. V was clipped by 5 bases and J by 2 bases; unmatched bases: 6. The V gene's germline CDR1 is MDHEN and CDR2 SYDVKM. The CDR3 length is 15 residues.

The CDR3 is CSASLDSGTFTDTQYF. The CDR3, as DNA: TGCAGTGCTAGTCTGGATAGCGGGACCTTCACAGATACGCAGTATTTT. This chain connects TRBV20-1 to TRBJ2-3; 8 bases match TRBD2. Germline CDR1 DFQATT, CDR2 SNEGSKA (reference sequence). V shed 3 bases and J 2 bases; nucleotides not matched to a gene: 10. CDR3 length equals 16 residues.

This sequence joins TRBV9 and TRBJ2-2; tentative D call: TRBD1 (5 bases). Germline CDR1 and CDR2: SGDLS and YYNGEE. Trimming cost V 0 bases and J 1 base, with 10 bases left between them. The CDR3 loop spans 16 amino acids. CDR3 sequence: CASSVEAGKNTGELFF. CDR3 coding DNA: TGTGCCAGCAGCGTAGAGGCAGGGAAGAACACCGGGGAGCTGTTTTTT.

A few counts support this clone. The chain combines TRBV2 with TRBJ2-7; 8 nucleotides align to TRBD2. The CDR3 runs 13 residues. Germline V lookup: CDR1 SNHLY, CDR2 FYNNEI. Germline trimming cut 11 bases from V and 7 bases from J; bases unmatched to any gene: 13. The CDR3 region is CAGSAGGMREQYF. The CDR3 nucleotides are TGTGCCGGCTCGGCGGGGGGAATGAGGGAGCAGTACTTC.

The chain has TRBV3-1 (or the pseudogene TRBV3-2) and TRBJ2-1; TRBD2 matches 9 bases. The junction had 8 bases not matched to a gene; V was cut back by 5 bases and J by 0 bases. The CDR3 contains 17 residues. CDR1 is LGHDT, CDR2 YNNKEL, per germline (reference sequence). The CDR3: CASSEGLARSSYNEQFF. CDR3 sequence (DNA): TGTGCCAGCAGCGAAGGACTAGCGCGAAGCTCCTACAATGAGCAGTTCTTC.

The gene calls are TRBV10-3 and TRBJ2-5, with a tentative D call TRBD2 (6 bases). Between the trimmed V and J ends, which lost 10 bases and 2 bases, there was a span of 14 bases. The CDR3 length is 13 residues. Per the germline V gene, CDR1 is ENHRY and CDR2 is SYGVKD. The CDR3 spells CASCGTAQETQYF. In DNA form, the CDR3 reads TGTGCCAGCTGCGGGACGGCGCAAGAGACCCAGTACTTC.

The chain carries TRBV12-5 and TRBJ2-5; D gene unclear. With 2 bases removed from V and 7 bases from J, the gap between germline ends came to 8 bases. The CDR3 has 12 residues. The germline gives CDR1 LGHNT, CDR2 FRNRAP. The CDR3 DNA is TGTGCTAGTGGTTTGCCGAGAGGGACCCAGTACTTC. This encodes CASGLPRGTQYF.